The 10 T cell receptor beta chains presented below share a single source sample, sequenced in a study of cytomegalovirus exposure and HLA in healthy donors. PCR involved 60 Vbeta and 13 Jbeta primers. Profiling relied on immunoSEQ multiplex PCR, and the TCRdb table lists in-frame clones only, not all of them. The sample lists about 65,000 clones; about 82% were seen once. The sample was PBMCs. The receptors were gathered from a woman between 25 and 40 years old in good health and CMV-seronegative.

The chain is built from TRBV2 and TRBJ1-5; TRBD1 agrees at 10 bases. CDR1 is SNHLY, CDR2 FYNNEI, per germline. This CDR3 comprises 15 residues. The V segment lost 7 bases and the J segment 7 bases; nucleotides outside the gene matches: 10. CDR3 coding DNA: TGTGCCAGCAAGCGACAGGGGGCGCGTGGGCAGCCCCAGCATTTT. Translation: CASKRQGARGQPQHF.

CDR3 in amino acids: CASSHQGLFDGYTF. The DNA for the CDR3 is TGTGCCAGCAGCCACCAGGGGCTCTTTGATGGCTACACCTTC. This chain uses TRBV11-2 with TRBJ1-2, with a possible D match to TRBD1 (6 bases). The CDR3 sequence is 14 residues long. Germline V gene lookup returns CDR1 SGHAT and CDR2 FQNNGV. Between the trimmed V and J ends, which lost 5 bases and 6 bases, there was a span of 16 bases. Combining the CDR3 with reference TRBV11-2 and TRBJ1-2 gives the whole variable domain EAGVAQSPRYKIIEKRQSVAFWCNPISGHATLYWYQQILGQGPKLLIQFQNNGVVDDSQLPKDRFSAERLKGVDSTLKIQPAKLEDSAVYLCASSHQGLFDGYTFGSGTRLTVV.

This CDR3 reads CASSLQGFQGSNQPQHF. The DNA of the CDR3 is TGTGCCAGCAGCCTACAGGGATTTCAAGGGAGCAATCAGCCCCAGCATTTT. This chain joins TRBV7-2 and TRBJ1-5; weak D call: TRBD1 (6 bases). This CDR3 is 17 amino acids long. The V end was cut by 5 bases, the J end by 1 base, with 18 bases between. Germline V gene data show CDR1 as SGHTA and CDR2 as FQGNSA.

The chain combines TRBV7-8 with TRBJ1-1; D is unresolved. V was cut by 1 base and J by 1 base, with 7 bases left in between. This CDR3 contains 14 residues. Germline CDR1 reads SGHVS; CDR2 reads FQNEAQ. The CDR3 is CASSLDRGNTEAFF. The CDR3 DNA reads TGTGCCAGCAGCTTAGATCGGGGGAACACTGAAGCTTTCTTT.

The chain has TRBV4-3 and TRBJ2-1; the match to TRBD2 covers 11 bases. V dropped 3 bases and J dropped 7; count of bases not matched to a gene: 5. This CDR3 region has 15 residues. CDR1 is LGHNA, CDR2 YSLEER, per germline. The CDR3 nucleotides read TGCGCCAGCAGCCACGCCGGGACTAGCGGAAATGAGCAGTTCTTC. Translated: CASSHAGTSGNEQFF.

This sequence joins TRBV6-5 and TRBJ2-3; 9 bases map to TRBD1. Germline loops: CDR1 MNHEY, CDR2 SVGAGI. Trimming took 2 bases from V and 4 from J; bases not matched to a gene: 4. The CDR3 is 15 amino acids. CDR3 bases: TGTGCCAGCAGTTACGGGCGGACAGGGGCAGATACGCAGTATTTT. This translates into CASSYGRTGADTQYF.

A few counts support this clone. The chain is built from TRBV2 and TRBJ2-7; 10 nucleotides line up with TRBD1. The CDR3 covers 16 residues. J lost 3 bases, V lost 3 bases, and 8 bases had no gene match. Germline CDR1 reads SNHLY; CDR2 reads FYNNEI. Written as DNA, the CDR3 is TGTGCCAGCAGTGAGAAGGGGCGGGACAGGGGCTACGAGCAGTACTTC. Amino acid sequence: CASSEKGRDRGYEQYF. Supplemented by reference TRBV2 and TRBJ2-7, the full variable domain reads EPEVTQTPSHQVTQMGQEVILRCVPISNHLYFYWYRQILGQKVEFLVSFYNNEISEKSEIFDDQFSVERPDGSNFTLKIRSTKLEDSAMYFCASSEKGRDRGYEQYFGPGTRLTVT.

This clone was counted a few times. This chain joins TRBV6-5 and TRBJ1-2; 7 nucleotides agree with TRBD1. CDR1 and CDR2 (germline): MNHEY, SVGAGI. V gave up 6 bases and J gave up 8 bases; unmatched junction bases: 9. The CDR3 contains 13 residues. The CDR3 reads CASSLRQGEGYTF. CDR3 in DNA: TGTGCCAGCAGCCTAAGACAGGGAGAGGGCTACACCTTC.

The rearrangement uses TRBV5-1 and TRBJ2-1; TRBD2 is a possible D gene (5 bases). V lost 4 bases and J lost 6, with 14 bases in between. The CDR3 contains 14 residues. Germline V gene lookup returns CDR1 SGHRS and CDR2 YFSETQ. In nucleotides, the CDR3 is TGCGCCAGCAGCGCCACAACGGGGTCCAATGAGCAGTTCTTC. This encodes CASSATTGSNEQFF.

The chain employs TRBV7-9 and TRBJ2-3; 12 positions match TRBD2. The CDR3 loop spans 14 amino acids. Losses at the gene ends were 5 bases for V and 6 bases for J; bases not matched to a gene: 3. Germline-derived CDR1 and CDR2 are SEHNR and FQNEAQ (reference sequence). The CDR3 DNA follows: TGTGCCAGCAGCCCGACTAGCGGGAGCGATACGCAGTATTTT. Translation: CASSPTSGSDTQYF.